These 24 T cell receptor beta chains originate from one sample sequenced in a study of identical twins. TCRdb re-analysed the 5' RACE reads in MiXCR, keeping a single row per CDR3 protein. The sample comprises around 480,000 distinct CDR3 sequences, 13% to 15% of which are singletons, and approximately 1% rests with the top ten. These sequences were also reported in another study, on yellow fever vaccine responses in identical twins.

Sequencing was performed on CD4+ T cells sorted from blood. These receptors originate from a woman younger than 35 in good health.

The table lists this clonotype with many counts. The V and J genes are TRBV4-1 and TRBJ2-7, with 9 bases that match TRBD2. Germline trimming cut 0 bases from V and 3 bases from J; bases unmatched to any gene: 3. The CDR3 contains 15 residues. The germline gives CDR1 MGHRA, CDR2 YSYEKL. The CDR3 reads CASSQDGTSFYEQYF. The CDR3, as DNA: TGCGCCAGCAGCCAAGATGGGACTAGCTTCTACGAGCAGTACTTC.

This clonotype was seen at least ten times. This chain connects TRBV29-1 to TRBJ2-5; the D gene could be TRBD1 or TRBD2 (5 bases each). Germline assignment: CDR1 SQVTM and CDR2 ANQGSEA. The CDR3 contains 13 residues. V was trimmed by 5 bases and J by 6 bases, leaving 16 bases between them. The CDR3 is CSVWGPQGKTQYF. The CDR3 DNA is TGCAGCGTTTGGGGACCCCAAGGAAAGACCCAGTACTTC.

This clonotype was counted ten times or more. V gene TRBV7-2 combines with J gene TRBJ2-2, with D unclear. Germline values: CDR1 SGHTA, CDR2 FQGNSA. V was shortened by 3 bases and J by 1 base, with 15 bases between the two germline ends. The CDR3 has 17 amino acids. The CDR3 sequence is CASSFLNTHRNTGELFF. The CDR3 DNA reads TGTGCCAGCAGCTTTTTGAACACCCATAGGAACACCGGGGAGCTGTTTTTT.

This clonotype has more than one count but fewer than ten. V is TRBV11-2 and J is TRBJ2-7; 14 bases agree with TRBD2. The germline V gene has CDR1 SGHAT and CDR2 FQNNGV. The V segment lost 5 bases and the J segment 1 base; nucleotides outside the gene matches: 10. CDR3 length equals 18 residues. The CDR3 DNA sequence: TGTGCCAGCAGCCGGTCCGGGACTAGCGGGAGAGGGTCCTACGAGCAGTACTTC. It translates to CASSRSGTSGRGSYEQYF.

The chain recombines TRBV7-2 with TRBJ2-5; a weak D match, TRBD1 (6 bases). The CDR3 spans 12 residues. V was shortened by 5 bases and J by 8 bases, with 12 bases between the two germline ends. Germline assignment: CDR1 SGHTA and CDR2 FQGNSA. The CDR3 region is CASSPGDLTQYF. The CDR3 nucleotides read TGTGCCAGCAGCCCAGGGGACCTCACCCAGTACTTC.

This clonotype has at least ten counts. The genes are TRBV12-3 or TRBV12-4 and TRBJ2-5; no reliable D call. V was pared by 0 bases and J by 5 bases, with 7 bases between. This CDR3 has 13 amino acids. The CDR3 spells CASSLAGVETQYF. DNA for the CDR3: TGTGCCAGCAGTTTAGCCGGAGTGGAGACCCAGTACTTC.

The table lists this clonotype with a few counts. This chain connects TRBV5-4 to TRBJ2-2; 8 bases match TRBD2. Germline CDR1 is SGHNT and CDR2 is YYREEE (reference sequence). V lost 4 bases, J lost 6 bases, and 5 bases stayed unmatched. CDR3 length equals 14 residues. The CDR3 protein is CASSGSGRAGELFF. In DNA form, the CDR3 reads TGTGCCAGCAGCGGGAGCGGGAGAGCCGGGGAGCTGTTTTTT.

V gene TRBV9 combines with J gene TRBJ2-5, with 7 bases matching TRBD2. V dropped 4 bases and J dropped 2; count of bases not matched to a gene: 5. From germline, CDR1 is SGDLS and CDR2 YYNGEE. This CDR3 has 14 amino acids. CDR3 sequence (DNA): TGTGCCAGCAGCACTCCGGGACTACAAGAGACCCAGTACTTC. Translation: CASSTPGLQETQYF.

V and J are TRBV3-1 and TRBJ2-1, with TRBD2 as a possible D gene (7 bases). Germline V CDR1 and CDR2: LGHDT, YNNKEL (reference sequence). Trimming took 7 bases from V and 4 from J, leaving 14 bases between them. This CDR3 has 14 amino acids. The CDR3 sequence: CASNWGGPYNEQFF. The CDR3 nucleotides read TGTGCCAGCAATTGGGGGGGCCCATACAATGAGCAGTTCTTC.

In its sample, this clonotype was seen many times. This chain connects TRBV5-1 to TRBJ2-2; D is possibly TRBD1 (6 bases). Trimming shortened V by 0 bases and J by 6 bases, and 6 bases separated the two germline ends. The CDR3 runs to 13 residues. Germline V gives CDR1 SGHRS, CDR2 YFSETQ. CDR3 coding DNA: TGCGCCAGCAGCTTGGGGGGGCCCGGGGAGCTGTTTTTT. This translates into CASSLGGPGELFF.

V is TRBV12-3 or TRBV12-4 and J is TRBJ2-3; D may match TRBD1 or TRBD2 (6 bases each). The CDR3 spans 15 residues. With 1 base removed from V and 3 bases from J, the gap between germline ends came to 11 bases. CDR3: CASSLGGGRTDTQYF. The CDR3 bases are TGTGCCAGCAGTTTAGGTGGGGGGCGGACAGATACGCAGTATTTT.

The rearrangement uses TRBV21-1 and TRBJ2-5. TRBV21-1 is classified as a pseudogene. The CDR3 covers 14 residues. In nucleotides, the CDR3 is TGTGCCAGCAGCAAATTAGGCGGACAAGAGACCCAGTACTTC. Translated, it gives CASSKLGGQETQYF.

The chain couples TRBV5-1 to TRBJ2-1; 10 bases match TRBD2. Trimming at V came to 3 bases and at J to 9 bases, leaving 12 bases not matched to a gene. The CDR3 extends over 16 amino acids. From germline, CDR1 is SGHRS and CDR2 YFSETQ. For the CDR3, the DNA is TGCGCCAGCAGCTCGACCCCAAGCGGGGGGGCAGGTGAGCAGTTCTTC. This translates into CASSSTPSGGAGEQFF.

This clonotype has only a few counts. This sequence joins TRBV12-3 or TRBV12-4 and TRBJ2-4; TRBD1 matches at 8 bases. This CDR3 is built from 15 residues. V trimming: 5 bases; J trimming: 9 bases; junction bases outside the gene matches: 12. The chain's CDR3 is CASSPRDRGWGIQYF. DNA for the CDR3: TGTGCCAGCAGTCCTCGTGACAGGGGTTGGGGCATTCAGTACTTC.

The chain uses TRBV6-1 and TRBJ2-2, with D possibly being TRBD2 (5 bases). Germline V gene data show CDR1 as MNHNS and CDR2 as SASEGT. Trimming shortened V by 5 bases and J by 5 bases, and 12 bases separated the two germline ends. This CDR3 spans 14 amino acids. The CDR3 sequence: CASSPTPGTGELFF. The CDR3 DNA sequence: TGTGCCAGCAGTCCGACCCCGGGGACCGGGGAGCTGTTTTTT.

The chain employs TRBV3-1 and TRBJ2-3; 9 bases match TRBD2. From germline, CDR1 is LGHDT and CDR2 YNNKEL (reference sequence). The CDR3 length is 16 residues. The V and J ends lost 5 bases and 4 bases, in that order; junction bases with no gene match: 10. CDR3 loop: CASSGDAGGPSDTQYF. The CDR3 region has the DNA TGTGCCAGCAGCGGGGATGCGGGGGGGCCTTCAGATACGCAGTATTTT.

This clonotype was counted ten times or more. The CDR3 sequence: CASSLGPPGELFF. The CDR3 DNA reads as TGCGCCAGCAGCTTGGGACCCCCCGGGGAGCTGTTTTTT. This sequence joins TRBV5-1 and TRBJ2-2; D gene ambiguous. CDR3 length: 13 residues. Trimming removed 0 bases from V and 6 bases from J, with 6 bases in between. Germline lookup yields CDR1 SGHRS and CDR2 YFSETQ.

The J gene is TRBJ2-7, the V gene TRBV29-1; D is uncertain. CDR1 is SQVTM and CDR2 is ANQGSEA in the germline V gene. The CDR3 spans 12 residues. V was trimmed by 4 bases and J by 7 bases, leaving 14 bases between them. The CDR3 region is CSVVNALYEQYF. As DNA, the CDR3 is TGCAGCGTTGTAAATGCCCTCTATGAGCAGTACTTC.

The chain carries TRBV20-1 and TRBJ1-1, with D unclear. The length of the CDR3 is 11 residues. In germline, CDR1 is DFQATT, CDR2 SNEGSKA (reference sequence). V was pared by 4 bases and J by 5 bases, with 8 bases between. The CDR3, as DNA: TGCAGTGCTATGGACCATACTGAAGCTTTCTTT. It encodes CSAMDHTEAFF.

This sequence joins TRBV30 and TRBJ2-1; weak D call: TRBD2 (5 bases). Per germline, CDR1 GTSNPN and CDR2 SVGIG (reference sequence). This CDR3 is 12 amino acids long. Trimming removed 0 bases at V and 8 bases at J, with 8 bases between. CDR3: CAWSVSGDEQFF. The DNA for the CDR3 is TGTGCCTGGAGTGTTTCCGGGGATGAGCAGTTCTTC. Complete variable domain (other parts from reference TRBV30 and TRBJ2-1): SQTIHQWPATLVQPVGSPLSLECTVEGTSNPNLYWYRQAAGRGLQLLFYSVGIGQISSEVPQNLSASRPQDRQFILSSKKLLLSDSGFYLCAWSVSGDEQFFGPGTRLTVL.

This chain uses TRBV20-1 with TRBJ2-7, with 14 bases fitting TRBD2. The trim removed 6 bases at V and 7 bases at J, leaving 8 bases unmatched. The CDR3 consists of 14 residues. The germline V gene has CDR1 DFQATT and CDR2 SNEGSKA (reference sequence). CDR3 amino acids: CSAPAGLAGVEQYF. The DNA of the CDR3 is TGCAGTGCCCCCGCGGGACTAGCGGGAGTGGAGCAGTACTTC.

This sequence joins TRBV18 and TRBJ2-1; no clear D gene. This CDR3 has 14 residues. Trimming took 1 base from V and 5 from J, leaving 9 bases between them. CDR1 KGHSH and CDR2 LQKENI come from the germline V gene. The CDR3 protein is CASSPLPTDNEQFF. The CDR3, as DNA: TGTGCCAGCTCACCACTACCCACCGACAATGAGCAGTTCTTC.

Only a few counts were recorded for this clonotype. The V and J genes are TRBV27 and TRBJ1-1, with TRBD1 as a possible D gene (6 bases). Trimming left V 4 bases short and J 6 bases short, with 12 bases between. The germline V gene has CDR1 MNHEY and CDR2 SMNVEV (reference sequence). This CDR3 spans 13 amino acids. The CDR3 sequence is CASSSQGNSEAFF. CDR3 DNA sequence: TGTGCCAGCAGTTCACAGGGTAACTCTGAAGCTTTCTTT.

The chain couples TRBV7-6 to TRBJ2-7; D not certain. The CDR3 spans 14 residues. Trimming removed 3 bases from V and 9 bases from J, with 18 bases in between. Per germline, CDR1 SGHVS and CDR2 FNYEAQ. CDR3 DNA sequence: TGTGCCAGCAGCTTCAGGCAGAATACCCACGGGCAGTACTTC. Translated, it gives CASSFRQNTHGQYF.